The source of this TCR beta chain is a study of blood T cell repertoires in COVID-19. Using immunoSEQ multiplex PCR, the repertoire was profiled, and TCRdb retains in-frame clones only, with some absent. Here the sample spans over 300,000 clones, roughly 88% being singletons. With 5 bases removed from V and 0 bases from J, the gap between germline ends came to 11 bases. The CDR3 is made up of 14 amino acids. Germline V gene sequence: CDR1 MDHEN, CDR2 SYDVKM. The receptor was isolated from a woman in her twenties or thirties with acute COVID-19. V usage is TRBV28 and J usage is TRBJ2-7; possibly TRBD2 for D (5 bases). What was sequenced was PBMCs or T cells enriched from blood (not recorded which). The DNA for the CDR3 is TGTGCCAGCAGTGGATCCCGGGGCTCCTACGAGCAGTACTTC. Amino acids: CASSGSRGSYEQYF.